Given below is one T cell receptor (beta chain) in context. Its antigen remains undetermined. No base quality information exists; no much larger clone differs at one position. This sample is part of a study of T cell changes during pregnancy in multiple sclerosis (dated by TCRdb to between 2018 and 2021). Broadly, across the study: The study examined how the T cell repertoire changed over the course of pregnancy in women with multiple sclerosis.

Library creation used the immunoSEQ multiplex PCR assay. In its TCRdb copy, this immuneACCESS table keeps in-frame sequences only and misses some clones. Where compared with another copy, unresolved V genes explain less than half of these, and the others have no known cause. A total of some 49,000 clones appear in this sample, around 91% of them only once. The ten largest clones take up under 6.5% of the sample. The germline V gene specifies MNHNS as CDR1 and SASEGT as CDR2. Compared with germline, V lacks 5 bases and J lacks 5 bases; bases without a gene match: 8. From cysteine to phenylalanine, the CDR3 is 15 amino acids long. The sequence is cut down to CDR3 DNA, 45 bases in frame from base 1.

The sequencing used peripheral blood, collected after pregnancy. The sequence was collected from a female donor in good health, enrolled as a control in a pregnancy study. This chain joins TRBV6-1 to TRBJ2-5; TRBD1 agrees with 10 junctional bases. Read as DNA, the sequence is TGTGCCAGCAGTAACGGACAGGGGGTTTTCGAGACCCAGTACTTC. Translation gives CASSNGQGVFETQYF.